This section outlines one T cell receptor beta chain sequence together with its context. This sample was taken from a study of T cell clones after liver transplantation. Study-level background: Samples came from ITN030ST, which attempted immunosuppression withdrawal within 2 years of liver transplantation. TCRbeta sequencing after a pre-transplant mixed lymphocyte reaction identified graft-donor-reactive clones, later tracked in post-transplant blood.

Germline V gene sequence: CDR1 SGHNT, CDR2 YENEEA. The CDR3 is 11 amino acids. The ends were cut back, 4 bases at V and 7 bases at J, with 7 bases in the middle. Sequenced by immunoSEQ multiplex PCR; TCRdb stores in-frame clones only, minus some. The repertoire holds about 75,000 clones, with 90% as singletons. Source: CD4+ T cells from blood, taken before liver transplant. The clonotype originates from a human donor who received a liver transplant. V gene TRBV11-3 combines with J gene TRBJ2-5; D call uncertain. CDR3 coding DNA: TGTGCCAGCAGCTCATGGGGGACCCAGTACTTC. Amino acid sequence: CASSSWGTQYF. The full variable domain, in which reference TRBV11-3 and TRBJ2-5 provide the parts outside the CDR3, is EAGVVQSPRYKIIEKKQPVAFWCNPISGHNTLYWYLQNLGQGPELLIRYENEEAVDDSQLPKDRFSAERLKGVDSTLKIQPAELGDSAVYLCASSSWGTQYFGPGTRLLVL.